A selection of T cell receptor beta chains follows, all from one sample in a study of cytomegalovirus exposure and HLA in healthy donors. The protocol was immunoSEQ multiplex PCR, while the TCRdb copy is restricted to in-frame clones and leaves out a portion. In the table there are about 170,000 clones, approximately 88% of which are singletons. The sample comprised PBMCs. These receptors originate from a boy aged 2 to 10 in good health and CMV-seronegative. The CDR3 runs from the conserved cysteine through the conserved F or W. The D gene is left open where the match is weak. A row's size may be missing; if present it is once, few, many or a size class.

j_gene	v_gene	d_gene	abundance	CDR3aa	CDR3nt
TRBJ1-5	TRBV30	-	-	CAWSRGGVGNQPQHF	TGTGCCTGGAGTAGGGGTGGGGTCGGCAATCAGCCCCAGCATTTT
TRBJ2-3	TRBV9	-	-	CASSVGQGGFSTDTQYF	TGTGCCAGCAGCGTAGGTCAGGGCGGATTTAGCACAGATACGCAGTATTTT
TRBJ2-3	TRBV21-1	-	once	CASSKATGEYF	TGTGCCAGCAGCAAAGCGACAGGGGAGTATTTT
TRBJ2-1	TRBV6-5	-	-	CASSYGGEQFF	TGTGCCAGCAGTTACGGGGGGGAGCAGTTCTTC
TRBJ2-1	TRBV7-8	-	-	CASSRGGTMKQFF	TGTGCCAGCAGCCGAGGGGGTACAATGAAGCAGTTCTTC
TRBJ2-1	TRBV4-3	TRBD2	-	CASSQVWTSGGSYNEQFF	TGCGCCAGCAGCCAGGTTTGGACTAGCGGGGGCTCCTACAATGAGCAGTTCTTC
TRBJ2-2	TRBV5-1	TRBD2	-	CASSAGLAGGTGELFF	TGCGCCAGCAGCGCGGGACTAGCGGGGGGCACCGGGGAGCTGTTTTTT
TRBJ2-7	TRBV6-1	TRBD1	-	CASTLRTGGPYEQYF	TGTGCCAGCACTCTCCGGACAGGGGGCCCCTACGAGCAGTACTTC
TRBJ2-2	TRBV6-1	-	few	CASSDHRNTGELFF	TGTGCCAGCAGTGACCACAGGAACACCGGGGAGCTGTTTTTT
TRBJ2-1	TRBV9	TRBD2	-	CASSAALARNYNEQFF	TGTGCCAGCAGCGCCGCACTAGCGAGGAACTACAATGAGCAGTTCTTC
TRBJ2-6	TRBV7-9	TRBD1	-	CSSQTRNTGGNSGANVLTF	TGTTCCAGCCAAACAAGGAATACAGGGGGGAACTCTGGGGCCAACGTCCTGACTTTC
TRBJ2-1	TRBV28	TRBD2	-	CASSQAGTSAYNEQFF	TGTGCCAGCAGCCAAGCGGGGACTAGCGCTTACAATGAGCAGTTCTTC
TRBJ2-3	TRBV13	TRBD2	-	CASSEDGLAGETSGDTQYF	TGTGCCAGCAGCGAAGATGGACTAGCGGGAGAGACGTCGGGAGATACGCAGTATTTT
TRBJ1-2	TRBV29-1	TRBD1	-	CSVEGQAYGYTF	TGCAGCGTTGAGGGACAGGCGTATGGCTACACCTTC
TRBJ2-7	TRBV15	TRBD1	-	CATSKLDRAGYEQYF	TGTGCCACCAGCAAACTGGACAGGGCTGGCTACGAGCAGTACTTC
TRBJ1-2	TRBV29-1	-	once	CSVGGKGGYTF	TGCAGCGTTGGAGGGAAAGGAGGCTACACCTTC
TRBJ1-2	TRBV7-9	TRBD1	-	CASGDRGNGYTF	TGTGCCAGCGGCGACAGGGGTAATGGCTACACCTTC
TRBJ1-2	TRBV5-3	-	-	CARNRGGYGYTF	TGTGCCAGAAATAGGGGAGGCTATGGCTACACCTTC
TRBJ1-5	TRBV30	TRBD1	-	CACGSRDRDYQPQHF	TGTGCCTGCGGTAGTCGGGACAGGGACTATCAGCCCCAGCATTTT
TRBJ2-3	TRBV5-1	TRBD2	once	CASSAGLAGADTQYF	TGCGCCAGCAGCGCGGGACTAGCGGGTGCAGATACGCAGTATTTT
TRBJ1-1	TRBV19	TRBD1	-	CASSSTGGASLLNTEAFF	TGTGCCAGTAGTAGTACAGGGGGCGCCAGTTTATTGAACACTGAAGCTTTCTTT
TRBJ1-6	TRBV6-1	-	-	CASSESRGLPLHF	TGTGCCAGCAGTGAGTCTCGGGGTCTTCCCCTCCACTTT
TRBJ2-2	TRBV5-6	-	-	CASRPDSDGVNTGELFF	TGTGCCAGCAGACCGGATAGTGACGGAGTGAACACCGGGGAGCTGTTTTTT
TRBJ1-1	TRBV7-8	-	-	CASSFYEVGGTEAFF	TGTGCCAGCAGCTTCTATGAAGTCGGGGGGACTGAAGCTTTCTTT
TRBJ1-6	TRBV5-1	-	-	CASSLAEGRDSPLHF	TGCGCCAGCAGCTTGGCCGAGGGGAGGGATTCACCCCTCCACTTT
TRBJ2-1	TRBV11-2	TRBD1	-	CASSSPRTGAYNEQFF	TGTGCCAGCAGTTCCCCCAGGACAGGGGCCTACAATGAGCAGTTCTTC
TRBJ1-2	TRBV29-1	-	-	CSVENGVAGNGYTF	TGCAGCGTTGAAAATGGAGTGGCAGGGAATGGCTACACCTTC
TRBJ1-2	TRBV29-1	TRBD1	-	CSARQGGGFGYTF	TGCAGCGCGAGACAGGGGGGAGGATTTGGCTACACCTTC
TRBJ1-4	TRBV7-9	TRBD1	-	CASSLGQGRRLFF	TGTGCCAGCAGCCTGGGACAGGGTAGGCGACTGTTTTTT
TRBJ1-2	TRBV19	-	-	CASSITGSGYTF	TGTGCCAGTAGTATCACAGGGAGCGGCTACACCTTC
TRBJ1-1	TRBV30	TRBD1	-	CAWGAQGGTEAFF	TGTGCCTGGGGGGCACAGGGGGGCACTGAAGCTTTCTTT
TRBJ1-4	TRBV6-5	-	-	CASGYTTSGTGKLFF	TGTGCCAGCGGTTACACCACCTCAGGGACTGGAAAACTGTTTTTT
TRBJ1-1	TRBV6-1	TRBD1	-	CASSAGTGGSTEAFF	TGTGCCAGCAGTGCCGGGACAGGCGGTAGCACTGAAGCTTTCTTT
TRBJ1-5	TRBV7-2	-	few	CASSPDQDNQPQHF	TGTGCCAGCAGCCCAGACCAGGATAATCAGCCCCAGCATTTT